The T cell receptor beta chain under discussion was sequenced for a study of blood T cell repertoires in COVID-19. Germline V gene lookup returns CDR1 MDHEN and CDR2 SYDVKM. This CDR3 comprises 13 residues. The V segment lost 8 bases and the J segment 2 bases; nucleotides outside the gene matches: 4. Source study methods: It was from reference gene primer amplification that nucleated cell counts were estimated. The table came from immunoSEQ multiplex PCR; TCRdb's copy has only in-frame clones and leaves some out. V, J and clone size derive from that table, while D and trimming were established from the DNA sequence. Found here are roughly 230,000 clones, more than 75% of them singletons; the top ten hold more than 7%.

The sequenced sample was PBMCs or T cells enriched from blood (not recorded which). The TCR comes from a man aged 25 to 40 in a cohort exposed to, infected with or recovered from COVID-19 (not recorded which). The V call is TRBV28, the J call TRBJ2-5; TRBD1 aligns across 8 bases. The CDR3 loop is CASGGTGQETQYF. In DNA, the CDR3 is TGTGCCAGCGGCGGGACAGGACAAGAGACCCAGTACTTC.